This TCR beta chain derives from a study of blood T cell repertoires in COVID-19. Data came from immunoSEQ multiplex PCR; TCRdb stores just in-frame clones and leaves some out. The table includes about 180,000 clones, about 81% detected once. The V gene's germline CDR1 is SGHDT and CDR2 YYEEEE. The CDR3 is 17 residues long. The junction had 10 bases not matched to a gene; V was cut back by 2 bases and J by 2 bases. While infection was still active, Seattle patients were enrolled and then followed longitudinally. This TCR came from a woman aged 80 or older with COVID-19, enrolled during active disease. The chain joins TRBV5-6 to TRBJ2-3, with 8 bases aligning to TRBD2. Source material: peripheral blood. Here the CDR3 reads CASSFSGKSPLTDTQYF. For the CDR3, the DNA is TGTGCCAGCAGCTTTAGCGGGAAAAGCCCCCTCACAGATACGCAGTATTTT.